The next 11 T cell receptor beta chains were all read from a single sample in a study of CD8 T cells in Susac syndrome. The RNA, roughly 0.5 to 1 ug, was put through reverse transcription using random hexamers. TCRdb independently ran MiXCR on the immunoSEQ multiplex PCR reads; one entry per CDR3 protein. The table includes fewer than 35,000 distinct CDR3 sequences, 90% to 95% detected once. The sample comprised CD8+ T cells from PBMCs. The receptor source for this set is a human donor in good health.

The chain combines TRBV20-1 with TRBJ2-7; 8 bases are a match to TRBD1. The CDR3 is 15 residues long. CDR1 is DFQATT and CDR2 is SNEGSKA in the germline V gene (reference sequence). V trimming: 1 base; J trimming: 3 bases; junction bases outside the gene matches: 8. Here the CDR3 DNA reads TGCAGTGCTAGAGGCCGCGGGACAGGCCTCTACGAGCAGTACTTC. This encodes CSARGRGTGLYEQYF.

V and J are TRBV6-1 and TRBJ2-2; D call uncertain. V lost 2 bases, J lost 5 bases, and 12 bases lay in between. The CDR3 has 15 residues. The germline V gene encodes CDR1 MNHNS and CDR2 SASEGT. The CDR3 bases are TGTGCCAGCAGTGAATCCCCAGATGGGACCGGGGAGCTGTTTTTT. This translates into CASSESPDGTGELFF.

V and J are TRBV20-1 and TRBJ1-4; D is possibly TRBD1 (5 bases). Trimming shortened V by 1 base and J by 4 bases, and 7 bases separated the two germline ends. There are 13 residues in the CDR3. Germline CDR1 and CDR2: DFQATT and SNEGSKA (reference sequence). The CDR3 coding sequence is TGCAGTGCTAGAGTCCAGGGTAATGAAAAACTGTTTTTT. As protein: CSARVQGNEKLFF.

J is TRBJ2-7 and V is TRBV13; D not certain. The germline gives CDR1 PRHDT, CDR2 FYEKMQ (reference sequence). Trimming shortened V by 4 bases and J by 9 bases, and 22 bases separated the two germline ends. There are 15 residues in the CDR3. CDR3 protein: CASSSRRSDPSRQYF. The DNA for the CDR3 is TGTGCCAGCAGCTCAAGAAGATCGGACCCGAGCAGGCAGTACTTC.

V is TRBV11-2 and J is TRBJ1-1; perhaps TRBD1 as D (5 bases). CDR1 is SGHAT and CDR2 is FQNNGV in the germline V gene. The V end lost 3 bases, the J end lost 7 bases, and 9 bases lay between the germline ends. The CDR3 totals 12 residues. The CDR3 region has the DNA TGTGCCAGCAGCTTGGGGACGGATGAAGCTTTCTTT. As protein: CASSLGTDEAFF.

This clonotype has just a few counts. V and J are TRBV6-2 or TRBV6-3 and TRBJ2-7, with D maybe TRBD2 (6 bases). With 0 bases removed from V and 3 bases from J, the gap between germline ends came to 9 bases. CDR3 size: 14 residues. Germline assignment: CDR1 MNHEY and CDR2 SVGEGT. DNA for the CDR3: TGTGCCAGCAGTTACTCTAGCGGACACTACGAGCAGTACTTC. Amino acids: CASSYSSGHYEQYF.

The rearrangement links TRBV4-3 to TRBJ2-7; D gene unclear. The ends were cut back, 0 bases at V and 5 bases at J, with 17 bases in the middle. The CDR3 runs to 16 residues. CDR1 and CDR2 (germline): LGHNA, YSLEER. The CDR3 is CASSQDRRSPVHEQYF. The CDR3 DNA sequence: TGCGCCAGCAGCCAAGATCGGCGAAGTCCTGTCCACGAGCAGTACTTC.

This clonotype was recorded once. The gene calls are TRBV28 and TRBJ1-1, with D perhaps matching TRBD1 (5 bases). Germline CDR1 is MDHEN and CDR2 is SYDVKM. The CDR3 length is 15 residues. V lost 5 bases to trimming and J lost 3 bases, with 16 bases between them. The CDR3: CASSLLGVSDTEAFF. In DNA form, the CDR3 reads TGTGCCAGCAGTCTCTTGGGGGTATCGGACACTGAAGCTTTCTTT.

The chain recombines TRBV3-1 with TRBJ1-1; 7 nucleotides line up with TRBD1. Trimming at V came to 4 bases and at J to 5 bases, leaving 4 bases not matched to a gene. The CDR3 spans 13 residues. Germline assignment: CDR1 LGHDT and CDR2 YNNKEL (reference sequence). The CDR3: CASSLTTGTEAFF. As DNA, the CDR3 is TGTGCCAGCAGCCTCACGACAGGGACTGAAGCTTTCTTT.

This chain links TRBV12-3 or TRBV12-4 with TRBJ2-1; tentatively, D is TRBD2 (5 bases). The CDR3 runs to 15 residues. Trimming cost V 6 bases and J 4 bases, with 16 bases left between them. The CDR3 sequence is CASRPSGSVYNEQFF. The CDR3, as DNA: TGTGCCAGCAGACCCTCGGGGTCCGTGTACAATGAGCAGTTCTTC.

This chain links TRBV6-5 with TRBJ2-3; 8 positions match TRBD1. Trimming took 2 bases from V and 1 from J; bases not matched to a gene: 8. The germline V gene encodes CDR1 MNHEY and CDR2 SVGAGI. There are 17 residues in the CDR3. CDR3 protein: CASSYVLTGGRTDTQYF. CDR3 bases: TGTGCCAGCAGTTACGTACTAACAGGGGGTCGCACAGATACGCAGTATTTT.